This is a list of T cell receptor beta chains from one sample in a study of blood T cell repertoires in COVID-19. The repertoire was sequenced with immunoSEQ multiplex PCR; TCRdb's copy has only in-frame clones and lacks some. In the table there are approximately 97,000 clones, roughly 80% of which are singletons. Input material: peripheral blood. The receptors shown here come from a man between 60 and 70 years old with active or convalescent COVID-19. The CDR3 runs from the conserved cysteine through the conserved F or W. A D gene is named only where the DNA matches it firmly. A clone size is listed for some rows: how often the clone was seen (once, few, many), or a class if it is expanded.

abundance	d_gene	v_gene	j_gene	CDR3nt	CDR3aa
NA	TRBD2	TRBV7-2	TRBJ2-2	TGTGCCAGCAGCTTAGACCTCAGCGGGAGGACCACCGGGGAGCTGTTTTTT	CASSLDLSGRTTGELFF
NA	TRBD2	TRBV10-3	TRBJ2-3	TGTGCCATCAAGGCTAGCGGGAATACAGATACGCAGTATTTT	CAIKASGNTDTQYF
few	TRBD2	TRBV5-3	TRBJ2-3	TGTGCCAGAAGCTTCGGACTAGCCTCTCGCACAGATACGCAGTATTTT	CARSFGLASRTDTQYF
NA	NA	TRBV27	TRBJ2-3	TGTGCCAGCACCCACCTCCTCGGGGATACGCAGTATTTT	CASTHLLGDTQYF
NA	NA	TRBV10-1	TRBJ2-2	TGCGCCAGCAGTCCGAGGAGGGGAAGAACCGGGGAGCTGTTTTTT	CASSPRRGRTGELFF
NA	TRBD1	TRBV19	TRBJ1-2	TGTGCCAGTAGTACGACAGGGGGCGATGGCTACACCTTC	CASSTTGGDGYTF
NA	TRBD1	TRBV27	TRBJ1-6	TGTGCCAGCAGTTTATACGGGACAGGGGGCAATTCACCCCTCCACTTT	CASSLYGTGGNSPLHF
NA	NA	TRBV30	TRBJ2-5	TGTGCCTGGTCGCGGAGGGAAGAGACCCAGTACTTC	CAWSRREETQYF
NA	NA	TRBV21-1	TRBJ2-5	TGTGCCAGCAGCAAACGTTACCTGGCCACGGAGACCCAGTACTTC	CASSKRYLATETQYF
NA	NA	TRBV19	TRBJ2-2	TGTGCCAGTAGTATGACAAACACCGGGGAGCTGTTTTTT	CASSMTNTGELFF
NA	TRBD2	TRBV2	TRBJ2-1	TGTGCCAGCAGTGAAGCGCTTATAGCGGGAGTCCCTTACAATGAGCAGTTCTTC	CASSEALIAGVPYNEQFF
NA	TRBD1	TRBV3-1/TRBV3-2	TRBJ1-2	TGTGCCAGCAGCCAAGGGACAGGGGTAGGCTATGGCTACACCTTC	CASSQGTGVGYGYTF
NA	NA	TRBV5-1	TRBJ2-7	TGCGCCAGCAGCTTGGTTTCCCACTACGAGCAGTACTTC	CASSLVSHYEQYF
once	NA	TRBV7-8	TRBJ2-1	TGTGCCAGCAGCCTCTATTCCGAGCAGTTCTTC	CASSLYSEQFF
NA	TRBD1	TRBV5-1	TRBJ1-6	TGCGCCAGCAGCACGGGACAGGGGGCGCCGGGATCACCCCTCCACTTT	CASSTGQGAPGSPLHF
NA	TRBD1	TRBV18	TRBJ2-5	TGTGCCAGCTCACTACCGGGACAGGGGCTGGAGACCCAGTACTTC	CASSLPGQGLETQYF
NA	TRBD1	TRBV2	TRBJ1-2	TGTGCCAGCAGCAGACAGGGGCCCTCCCCAGGAGGCTACACCTTC	CASSRQGPSPGGYTF
once	NA	TRBV7-8	TRBJ2-1	TGTGCCAGCAGCTTAGGCGGAGTGTCCTACAATGAGCAGTTCTTC	CASSLGGVSYNEQFF
NA	NA	TRBV19	TRBJ1-1	TGTGCCAGTAGTATCAGAGGCACTGAAGCTTTCTTT	CASSIRGTEAFF
NA	NA	TRBV2	TRBJ2-1	TGTGCCAGCATGGACCTGACTAGAAGTGACTCCTACAATGAGCAGTTCTTC	CASMDLTRSDSYNEQFF
many	NA	TRBV28	TRBJ1-1	TGTGCCAGCTATGCGACAGACATGAACACTGAAGCTTTCTTT	CASYATDMNTEAFF
NA	TRBD1	TRBV5-6	TRBJ2-7	TGTGCCAGCATCCGGGACAGGGGCTCCTACGAGCAGTACTTC	CASIRDRGSYEQYF
many	NA	TRBV28	TRBJ2-5	TGTGCCAGCAGTTTATTAATGGGAGACCAAGAGACCCAGTACTTC	CASSLLMGDQETQYF
few	TRBD1	TRBV7-9	TRBJ1-2	TGTGCCAGCAGTCTAACCGGGACAGGGCATGAGGAGTACTATGGCTACACCTTC	CASSLTGTGHEEYYGYTF
NA	TRBD2	TRBV5-1	TRBJ2-2	TGCGCCAGCAGCTCGGGACTAGCGGGGACCGGGGAGCTGTTTTTT	CASSSGLAGTGELFF
NA	TRBD1	TRBV7-9	TRBJ1-1	TGTGCCAGCAGCTTAGCAGGGGGCGCGACTGAAGCTTTCTTT	CASSLAGGATEAFF
NA	TRBD1	TRBV19	TRBJ2-7	TGTGCCAGTAGTATCGGACAGGGCTACGAGCAGTACTTC	CASSIGQGYEQYF
NA	NA	TRBV19	TRBJ1-2	TGTGCCAGTAGTACTACACAGGGATGGGACTATGGCTACACCTTC	CASSTTQGWDYGYTF
NA	TRBD1	TRBV2	TRBJ1-1	TGTGCCAGCAGACCCCCGGGACAGGGGTATTTCGCTGAAGCTTTCTTT	CASRPPGQGYFAEAFF
NA	TRBD2	TRBV5-4	TRBJ2-2	TGTGCCAGCAGTGATCCAGCGGGAGGAGGGGACACCGGGGAGCTGTTTTTT	CASSDPAGGGDTGELFF
NA	NA	TRBV9	TRBJ1-1	TGTGCCAGCAGCCTCGGGCAGGGGAACACTGAAGCTTTCTTT	CASSLGQGNTEAFF
once	NA	TRBV7-2	TRBJ1-1	TGTGCCAGCAGCTTAAAGCTTATCGGGGATGAAGCTTTCTTT	CASSLKLIGDEAFF
NA	NA	TRBV7-6	TRBJ2-3	TGTGCCAGCAGCTCCCGGACTGGCGATACGCAGTATTTT	CASSSRTGDTQYF
few	NA	TRBV28	TRBJ2-7	TGTGCCAGCAGTTTATGGCAGGGCTCCTACGAGCAGTACTTC	CASSLWQGSYEQYF
NA	NA	TRBV18	TRBJ2-5	TGTGCCAGCTCACCCACGGAGGGAAGAATGAGAGAGACCCAGTACTTC	CASSPTEGRMRETQYF
NA	TRBD2	TRBV14	TRBJ2-1	TGTGCCAGCAGCCAATATTTTGGACTAGCGGGGGGTTACAATGAGCAGTTCTTC	CASSQYFGLAGGYNEQFF
NA	NA	TRBV2	TRBJ2-5	TGTGCCAGCAGTGAAAGGGGCTTAGGGGAGACCCAGTACTTC	CASSERGLGETQYF
NA	TRBD1	TRBV14	TRBJ1-3	TGTGCCAGCAGCCCCCGGGACAGCTCTGGAAACACCATATATTTT	CASSPRDSSGNTIYF
many	NA	TRBV6-5	TRBJ2-5	TGTGCCAGCAGTTACTTCGGGCAGGGAGAGACCCAGTACTTC	CASSYFGQGETQYF
NA	NA	TRBV5-1	TRBJ2-3	TGCGCCAGCAGCTCTCGGGGAAGAGATACGCAGTATTTT	CASSSRGRDTQYF
NA	NA	TRBV6-5	TRBJ2-7	TGTGCCAGCAGTTACTCGAGCCTATCCTACGAGCAGTACTTC	CASSYSSLSYEQYF